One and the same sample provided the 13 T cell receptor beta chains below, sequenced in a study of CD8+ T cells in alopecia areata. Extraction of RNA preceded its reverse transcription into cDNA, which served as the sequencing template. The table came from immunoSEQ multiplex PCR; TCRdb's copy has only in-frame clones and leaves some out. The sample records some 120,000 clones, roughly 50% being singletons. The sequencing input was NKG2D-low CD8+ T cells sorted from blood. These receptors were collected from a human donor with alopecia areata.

The CDR3 loop is CSVEIPGQATYEQYF. The CDR3 DNA reads as TGCAGCGTTGAAATACCGGGACAGGCAACCTACGAGCAGTACTTC. V gene TRBV29-1 combines with J gene TRBJ2-7, with 8 positions matching TRBD1. The CDR3 has 15 amino acids. CDR1 is SQVTM, CDR2 ANQGSEA, per germline. With V trimmed by 2 bases and J by 2 bases, 8 bases remained unmatched.

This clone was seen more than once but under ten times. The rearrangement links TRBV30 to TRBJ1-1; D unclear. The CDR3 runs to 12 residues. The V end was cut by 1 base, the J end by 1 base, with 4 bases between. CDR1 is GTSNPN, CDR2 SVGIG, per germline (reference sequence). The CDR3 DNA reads TGTGCCTGGAGTGCCCCGAACACTGAAGCTTTCTTT. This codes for CAWSAPNTEAFF.

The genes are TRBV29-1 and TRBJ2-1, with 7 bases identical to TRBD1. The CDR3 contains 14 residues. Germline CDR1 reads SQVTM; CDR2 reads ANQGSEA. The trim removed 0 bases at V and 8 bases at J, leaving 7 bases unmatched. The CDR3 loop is CSVEDSTGAYEQFF. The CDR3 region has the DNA TGCAGCGTTGAAGATTCCACAGGGGCGTATGAGCAGTTCTTC.

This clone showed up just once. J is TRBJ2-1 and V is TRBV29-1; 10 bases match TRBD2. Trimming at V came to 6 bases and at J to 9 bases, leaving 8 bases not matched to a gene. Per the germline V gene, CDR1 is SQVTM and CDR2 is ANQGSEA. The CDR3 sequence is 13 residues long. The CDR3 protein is CSVLTGTSAEQFF. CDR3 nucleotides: TGCAGCGTCCTGACGGGGACTAGCGCTGAGCAGTTCTTC.

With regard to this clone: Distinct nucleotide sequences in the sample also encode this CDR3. The CDR3 nucleotides read TGTGCCAGCAGCCGGACAGGCAATGAGCAGTTCTTC. It yields the protein CASSRTGNEQFF. The chain has TRBV7-9 and TRBJ2-1; 7 bases match TRBD1. The CDR3 length is 12 residues. With 5 bases clipped from V and 6 bases from J, the junction kept 1 base outside the gene matches. The germline gives CDR1 SEHNR, CDR2 FQNEAQ (reference sequence).

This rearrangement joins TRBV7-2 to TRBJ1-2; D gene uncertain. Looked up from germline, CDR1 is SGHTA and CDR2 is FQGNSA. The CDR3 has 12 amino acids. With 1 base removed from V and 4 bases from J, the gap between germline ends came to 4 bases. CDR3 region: CASSLDSYGYTF. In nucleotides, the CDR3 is TGTGCCAGCAGCTTAGACAGCTATGGCTACACCTTC.

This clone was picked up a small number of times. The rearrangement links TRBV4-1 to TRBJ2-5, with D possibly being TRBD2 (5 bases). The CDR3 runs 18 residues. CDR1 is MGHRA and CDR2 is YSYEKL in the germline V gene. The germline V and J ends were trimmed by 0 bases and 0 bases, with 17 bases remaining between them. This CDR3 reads CASSQEESRASYQETQYF. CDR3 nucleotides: TGCGCCAGCAGCCAAGAGGAGTCGCGGGCCTCTTACCAAGAGACCCAGTACTTC.

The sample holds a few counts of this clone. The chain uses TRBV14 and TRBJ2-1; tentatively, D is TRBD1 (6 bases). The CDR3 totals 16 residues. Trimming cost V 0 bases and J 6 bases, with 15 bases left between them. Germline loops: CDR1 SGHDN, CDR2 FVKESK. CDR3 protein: CASSQDQRTAVNEQFF. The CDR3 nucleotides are TGTGCCAGCAGCCAAGATCAGAGGACAGCAGTCAATGAGCAGTTCTTC.

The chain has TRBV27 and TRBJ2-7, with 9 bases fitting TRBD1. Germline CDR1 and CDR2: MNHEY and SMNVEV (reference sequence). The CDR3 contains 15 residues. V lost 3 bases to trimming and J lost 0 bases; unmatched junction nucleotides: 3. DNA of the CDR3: TGTGCCAGCAGTTTTCAGACAGGGGGCTCCTACGAGCAGTACTTC. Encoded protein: CASSFQTGGSYEQYF.

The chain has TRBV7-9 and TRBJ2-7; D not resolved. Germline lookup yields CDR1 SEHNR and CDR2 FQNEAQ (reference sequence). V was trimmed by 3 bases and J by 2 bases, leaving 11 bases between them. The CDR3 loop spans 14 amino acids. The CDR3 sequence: CASSFGITAYEQYF. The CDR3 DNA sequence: TGTGCCAGCAGCTTTGGAATAACCGCCTACGAGCAGTACTTC.

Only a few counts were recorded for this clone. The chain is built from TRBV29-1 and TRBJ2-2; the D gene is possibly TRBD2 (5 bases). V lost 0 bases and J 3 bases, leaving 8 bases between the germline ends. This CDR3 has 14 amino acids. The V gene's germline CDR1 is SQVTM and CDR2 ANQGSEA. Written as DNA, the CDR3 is TGCAGCGTTGAAGATCTGGAGGACACCGGGGAGCTGTTTTTT. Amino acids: CSVEDLEDTGELFF.

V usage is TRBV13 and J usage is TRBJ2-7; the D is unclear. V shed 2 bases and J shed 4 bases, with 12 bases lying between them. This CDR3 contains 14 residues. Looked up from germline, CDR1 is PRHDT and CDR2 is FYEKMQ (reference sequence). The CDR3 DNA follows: TGTGCCAGCAGCTTACGCTTAAACGAATACGAGCAGTACTTC. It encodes CASSLRLNEYEQYF.

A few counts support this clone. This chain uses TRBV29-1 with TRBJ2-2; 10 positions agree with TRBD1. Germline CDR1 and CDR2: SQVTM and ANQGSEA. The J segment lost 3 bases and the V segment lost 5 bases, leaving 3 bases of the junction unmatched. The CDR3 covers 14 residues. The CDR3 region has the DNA TGCAGCGTTTCCGGGACAGGGGACACCGGGGAGCTGTTTTTT. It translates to CSVSGTGDTGELFF.